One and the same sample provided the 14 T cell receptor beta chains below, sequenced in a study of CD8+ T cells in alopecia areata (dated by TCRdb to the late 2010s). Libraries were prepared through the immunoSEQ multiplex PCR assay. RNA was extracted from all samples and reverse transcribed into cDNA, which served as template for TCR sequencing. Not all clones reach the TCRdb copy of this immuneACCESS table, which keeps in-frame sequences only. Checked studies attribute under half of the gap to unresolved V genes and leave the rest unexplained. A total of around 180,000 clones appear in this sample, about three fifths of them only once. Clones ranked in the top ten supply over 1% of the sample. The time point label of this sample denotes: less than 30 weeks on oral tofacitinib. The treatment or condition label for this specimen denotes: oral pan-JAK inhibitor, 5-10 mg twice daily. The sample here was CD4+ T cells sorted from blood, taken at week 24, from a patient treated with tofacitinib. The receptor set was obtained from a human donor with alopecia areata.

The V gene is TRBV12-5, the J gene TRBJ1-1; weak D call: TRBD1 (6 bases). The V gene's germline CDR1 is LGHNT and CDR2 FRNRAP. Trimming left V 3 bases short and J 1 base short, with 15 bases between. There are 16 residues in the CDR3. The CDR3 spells CASGLLTGRRNTEAFF. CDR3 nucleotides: TGTGCTAGTGGTTTACTCACAGGGCGAAGGAACACTGAAGCTTTCTTT.

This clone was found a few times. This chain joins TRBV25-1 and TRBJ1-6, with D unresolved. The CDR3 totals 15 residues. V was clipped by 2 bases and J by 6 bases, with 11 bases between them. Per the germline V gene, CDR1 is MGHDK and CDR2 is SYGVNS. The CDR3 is CASSEATPTNSPLHF. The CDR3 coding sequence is TGTGCCAGCAGTGAAGCAACACCTACTAATTCACCCCTCCACTTT.

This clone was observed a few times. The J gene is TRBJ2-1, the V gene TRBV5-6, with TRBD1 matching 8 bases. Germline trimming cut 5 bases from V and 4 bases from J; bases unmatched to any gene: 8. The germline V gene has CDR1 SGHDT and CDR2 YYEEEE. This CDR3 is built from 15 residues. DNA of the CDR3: TGTGCCAGCAGAAGACAGGGGCGAGGTTACAATGAGCAGTTCTTC. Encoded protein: CASRRQGRGYNEQFF.

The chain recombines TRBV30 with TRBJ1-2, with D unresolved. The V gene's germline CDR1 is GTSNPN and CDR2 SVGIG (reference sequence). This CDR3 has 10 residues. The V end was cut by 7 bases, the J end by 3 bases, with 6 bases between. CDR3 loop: CASRYYGYTF. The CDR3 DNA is TGTGCCTCCCGGTACTATGGCTACACCTTC.

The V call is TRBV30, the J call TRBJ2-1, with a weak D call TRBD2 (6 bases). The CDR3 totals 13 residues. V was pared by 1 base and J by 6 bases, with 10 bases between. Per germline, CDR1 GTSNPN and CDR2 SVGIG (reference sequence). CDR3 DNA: TGTGCCTGGAGTGGGAGGGCCGTCAATGAGCAGTTCTTC. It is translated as CAWSGRAVNEQFF.

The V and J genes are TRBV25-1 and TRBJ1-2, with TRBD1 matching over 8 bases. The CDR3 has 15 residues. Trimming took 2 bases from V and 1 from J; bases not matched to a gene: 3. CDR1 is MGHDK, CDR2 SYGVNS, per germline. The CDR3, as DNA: TGTGCCAGCAGTGAACCAGGGGGCCTTAACTATGGCTACACCTTC. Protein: CASSEPGGLNYGYTF.

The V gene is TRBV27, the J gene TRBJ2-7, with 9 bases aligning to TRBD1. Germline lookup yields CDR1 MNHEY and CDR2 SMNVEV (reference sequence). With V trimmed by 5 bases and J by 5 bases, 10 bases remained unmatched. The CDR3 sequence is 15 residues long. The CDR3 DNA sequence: TGTGCCAGCAGTCCCCTGACAGGGGGAGCCCACGAGCAGTACTTC. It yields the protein CASSPLTGGAHEQYF.

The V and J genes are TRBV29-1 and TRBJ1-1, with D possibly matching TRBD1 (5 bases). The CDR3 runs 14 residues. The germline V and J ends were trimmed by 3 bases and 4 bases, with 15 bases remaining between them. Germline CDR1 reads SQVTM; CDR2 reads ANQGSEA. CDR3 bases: TGCAGCGTTGAGACAGAGGGTAAGGTCACTGAAGCTTTCTTT. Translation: CSVETEGKVTEAFF.

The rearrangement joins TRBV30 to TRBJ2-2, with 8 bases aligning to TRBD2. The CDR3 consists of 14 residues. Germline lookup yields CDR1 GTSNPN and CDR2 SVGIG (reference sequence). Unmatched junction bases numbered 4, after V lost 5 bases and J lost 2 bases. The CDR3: CAWGAGVNTGELFF. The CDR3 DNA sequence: TGTGCCTGGGGAGCGGGGGTTAACACCGGGGAGCTGTTTTTT.

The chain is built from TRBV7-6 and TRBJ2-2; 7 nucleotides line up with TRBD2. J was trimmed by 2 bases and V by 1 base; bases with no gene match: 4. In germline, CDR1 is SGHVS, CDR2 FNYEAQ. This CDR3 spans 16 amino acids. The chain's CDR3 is CASSLVPSGNTGELFF. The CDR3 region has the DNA TGTGCCAGCAGCTTAGTTCCTAGCGGAAACACCGGGGAGCTGTTTTTT.

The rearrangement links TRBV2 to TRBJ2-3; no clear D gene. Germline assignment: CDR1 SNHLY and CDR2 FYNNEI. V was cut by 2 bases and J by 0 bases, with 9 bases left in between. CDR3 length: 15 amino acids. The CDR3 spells CASSEFVPSTDTQYF. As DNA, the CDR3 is TGTGCCAGCAGTGAATTTGTACCTAGCACAGATACGCAGTATTTT.

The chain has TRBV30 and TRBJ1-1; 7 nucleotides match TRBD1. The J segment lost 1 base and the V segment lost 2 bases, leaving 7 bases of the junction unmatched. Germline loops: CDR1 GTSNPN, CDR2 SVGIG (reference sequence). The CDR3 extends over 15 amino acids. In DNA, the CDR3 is TGTGCCTGGAGTCTGGCAGGACAGGCGAACACTGAAGCTTTCTTT. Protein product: CAWSLAGQANTEAFF.

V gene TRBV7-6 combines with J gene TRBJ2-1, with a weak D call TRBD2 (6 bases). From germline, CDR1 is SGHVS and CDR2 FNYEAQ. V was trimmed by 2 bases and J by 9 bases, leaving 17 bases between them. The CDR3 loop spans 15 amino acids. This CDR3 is CASSLFGGLLIEQFF. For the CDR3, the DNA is TGTGCCAGCAGCTTATTCGGGGGTTTACTTATTGAGCAGTTCTTC.

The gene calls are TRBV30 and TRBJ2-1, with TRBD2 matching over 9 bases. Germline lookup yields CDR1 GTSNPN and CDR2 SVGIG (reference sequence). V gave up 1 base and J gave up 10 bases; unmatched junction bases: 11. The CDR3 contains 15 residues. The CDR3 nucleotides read TGTGCCTGGAGTGGAGGATTAGCGGGGGCACAAGAGCAGTTCTTC. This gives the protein CAWSGGLAGAQEQFF.